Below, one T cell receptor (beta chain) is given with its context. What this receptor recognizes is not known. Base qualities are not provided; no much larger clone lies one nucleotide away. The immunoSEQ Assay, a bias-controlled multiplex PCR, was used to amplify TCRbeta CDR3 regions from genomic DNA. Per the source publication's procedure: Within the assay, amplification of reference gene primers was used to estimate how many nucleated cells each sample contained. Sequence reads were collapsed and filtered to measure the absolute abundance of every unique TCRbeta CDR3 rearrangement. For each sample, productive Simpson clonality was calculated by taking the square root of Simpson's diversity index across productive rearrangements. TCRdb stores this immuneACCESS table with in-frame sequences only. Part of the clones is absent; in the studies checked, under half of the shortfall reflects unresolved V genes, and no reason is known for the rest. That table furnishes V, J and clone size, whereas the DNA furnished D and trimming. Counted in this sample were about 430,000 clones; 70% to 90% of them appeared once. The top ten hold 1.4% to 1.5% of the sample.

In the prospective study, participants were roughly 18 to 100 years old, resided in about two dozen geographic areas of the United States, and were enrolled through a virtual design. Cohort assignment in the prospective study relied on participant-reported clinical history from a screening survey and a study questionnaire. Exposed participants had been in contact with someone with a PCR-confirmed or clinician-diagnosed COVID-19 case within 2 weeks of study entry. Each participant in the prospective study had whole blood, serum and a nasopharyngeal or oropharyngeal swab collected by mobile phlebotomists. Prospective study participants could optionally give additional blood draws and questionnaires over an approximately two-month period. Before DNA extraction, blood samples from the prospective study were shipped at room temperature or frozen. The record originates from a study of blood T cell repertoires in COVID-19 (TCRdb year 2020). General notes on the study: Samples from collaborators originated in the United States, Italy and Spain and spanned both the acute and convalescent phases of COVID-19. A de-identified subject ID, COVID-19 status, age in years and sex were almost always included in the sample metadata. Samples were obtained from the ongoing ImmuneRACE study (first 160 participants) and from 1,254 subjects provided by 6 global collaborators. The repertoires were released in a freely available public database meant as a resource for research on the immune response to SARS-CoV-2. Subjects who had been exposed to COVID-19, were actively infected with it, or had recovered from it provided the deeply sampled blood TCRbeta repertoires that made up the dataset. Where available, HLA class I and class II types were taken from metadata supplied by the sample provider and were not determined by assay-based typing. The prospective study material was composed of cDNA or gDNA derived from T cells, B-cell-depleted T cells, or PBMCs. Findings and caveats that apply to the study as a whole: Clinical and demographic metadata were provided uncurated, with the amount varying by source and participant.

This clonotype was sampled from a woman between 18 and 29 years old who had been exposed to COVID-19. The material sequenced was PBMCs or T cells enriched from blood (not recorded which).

The nucleotide sequence is given as TGCGCCAGCAGCCTGCCAGGTTCGAACACTGAAGCTTTCTTT. This sequence encodes CASSLPGSNTEAFF. The sequence links TRBV5-1 to TRBJ1-1; the D gene cannot be resolved reliably. V is shortened by 4 bases, J by 1 base, and the region joining them spans 11 bases. CDR1 and CDR2 are drawn from the germline V gene: SGHRS, YFSETQ. From its cysteine to its phenylalanine, the CDR3 spans 14 amino acids. The kept DNA is CDR3 alone, 42 bases in frame from the first base.